Below are 4 T cell receptor beta chains sequenced from a single sample in a study of T cell changes during pregnancy in multiple sclerosis. The assay was immunoSEQ multiplex PCR, and TCRdb's table has in-frame clones only and misses some. The table lists 100,000 or so clones, 94% of them singletons, with about 1% in the top ten. The material sequenced was peripheral blood, taken before pregnancy. All receptors come from a female donor with multiple sclerosis, enrolled in a pregnancy study.

This clone showed up just once. V gene TRBV5-4 combines with J gene TRBJ1-1; D is unresolved. Germline V lookup: CDR1 SGHNT, CDR2 YYREEE (reference sequence). This CDR3 spans 14 amino acids. V gave up 4 bases and J gave up 1 base, with 11 bases separating them. CDR3 nucleotides: TGTGCCAGCAGCCACAGTGGAAGGAACACTGAAGCTTTCTTT. This codes for CASSHSGRNTEAFF.

The chain is built from TRBV6-1 and TRBJ1-1; D gene unclear. V was cut by 4 bases and J by 3 bases, with 3 bases left in between. Per the germline V gene, CDR1 is MNHNS and CDR2 is SASEGT. The CDR3 length is 11 residues. The CDR3 DNA sequence: TGTGCCAGCAGTGCAGACACTGAAGCTTTCTTT. It codes for CASSADTEAFF.

V and J are TRBV19 and TRBJ2-7; 9 nucleotides align to TRBD1. Germline CDR1 LNHDA, CDR2 SQIVND (reference sequence). The CDR3 runs to 17 residues. V trimming: 5 bases; J trimming: 3 bases; junction bases outside the gene matches: 14. CDR3 residues: CASSSAPNPGQGYEQYF. The CDR3 DNA reads TGTGCCAGTAGTTCCGCACCAAACCCGGGACAGGGCTACGAGCAGTACTTC.

This clone appeared once. This chain connects TRBV2 to TRBJ2-2, with 10 bases identical to TRBD2. Germline CDR1 is SNHLY and CDR2 is FYNNEI. With 7 bases clipped from V and 6 bases from J, the junction kept 5 bases outside the gene matches. The CDR3 covers 14 residues. CDR3 sequence reads: CASNGAGGPGELFF. CDR3 nucleotides: TGTGCCAGCAATGGAGCGGGAGGGCCCGGGGAGCTGTTTTTT.